What follows describes a single T cell receptor beta chain. The record originates from a study of naive and memory T cell subsets. Two oligonucleotides, mixed equimolar, formed the beta constant-region primer covering TRBC1 and TRBC2. The ligated cDNA underwent four PCR rounds using SP2 and nested alpha and beta constant-region primers. In TCRdb, the UMI-ligation and nested PCR reads were re-called with MiXCR into one record per CDR3 protein. This table has approximately 80,000 distinct CDR3 sequences, about 10% appearing once. Germline V gives CDR1 DFQATT, CDR2 SNEGSKA (reference sequence). This CDR3 spans 16 amino acids. V lost 2 bases and J 4 bases, leaving 17 bases between the germline ends.

This sequence joins TRBV20-1 and TRBJ1-4; D unclear. This receptor was identified in a human donor in good health. Sequences were obtained from naive CD8+ T cells from blood. The CDR3 DNA sequence: TGCAGTGCTAGAAAGGGAAGAGGGTCGGGTAATGAAAAACTGTTTTTT. Its translation: CSARKGRGSGNEKLFF.